This TCR beta chain comes out of a study of cytomegalovirus exposure and HLA in healthy donors. Germline CDR1 reads LGHNA; CDR2 reads YSLEER. The CDR3 loop spans 18 amino acids. Trimming shortened V by 0 bases and J by 0 bases, and 12 bases separated the two germline ends. This clone came up a few times. The antigen remains undetermined. Likely unrecorded immune exposures existed in these nominally healthy donors. A multiplex PCR was run with 60 Vbeta primers and 13 Jbeta primers. Assay: immunoSEQ multiplex PCR; the TCRdb copy retains only in-frame clones and omits some. The profile shows around 120,000 clones, 55% to 75% of them singletons. Study-wide results and limits: The classifier reportedly diagnosed cytomegalovirus status with high sensitivity and specificity. Under in vitro conditions, three CMV-associated chains were confirmed as specific for CMV antigens.

Sequences were obtained from PBMCs. The TCR comes from a man aged 25 to 40 in good health and CMV-seropositive. This chain links TRBV4-3 with TRBJ2-6; D call uncertain. The CDR3 here is CASSQDQVRSSGANVLTF. CDR3 in DNA: TGCGCCAGCAGCCAAGATCAGGTTCGTAGCTCTGGGGCCAACGTCCTGACTTTC.